Below are 29 T cell receptor beta chains sequenced from a single sample in a study of shared clonotypes between healthy human individuals. Positive CCR7 selection of CD45RO-negative cells yielded the naive CD8 cells, and terminally differentiated effector memory CD45RA+ cells were excluded. Only in-frame clones appear in the TCRdb table, and some are missing; sequencing was by immunoSEQ multiplex PCR. This sample has 550,000 to 600,000 clones, with roughly 98% found just once. Sequenced material: naive CD8+ T cells sorted from blood. The receptors were gathered from a man aged 25-40 years in good health.

The genes are TRBV7-9 and TRBJ2-1; D may be TRBD1 (5 bases). The CDR3 is made up of 12 amino acids. Germline values: CDR1 SEHNR, CDR2 FQNEAQ (reference sequence). Trimming cost V 5 bases and J 5 bases, with 7 bases left between them. Here the CDR3 DNA reads TGTGCCAGCAGCCAGGGAAACAATGAGCAGTTCTTC. Its translation is CASSQGNNEQFF.

This chain joins TRBV19 and TRBJ1-1, with D unresolved. Germline assignment: CDR1 LNHDA and CDR2 SQIVND (reference sequence). The V end was cut by 0 bases, the J end by 1 base, with 9 bases between. The CDR3 covers 15 residues. The CDR3 coding sequence is TGTGCCAGTAGTATAGACAGCCCTCCGAACACTGAAGCTTTCTTT. Its protein is CASSIDSPPNTEAFF. Using reference TRBV19 and TRBJ1-1 for the parts outside the CDR3, the full variable domain is DGGITQSPKYLFRKEGQNVTLSCEQNLNHDAMYWYRQDPGQGLRLIYYSQIVNDFQKGDIAEGYSVSREKKESFPLTVTSAQKNPTAFYLCASSIDSPPNTEAFFGQGTRLTVV.

In its sample, this clone was seen once. The genes are TRBV15 and TRBJ2-5, with 11 positions matching TRBD2. The germline V gene encodes CDR1 LNHNV and CDR2 YYDKDF (reference sequence). The CDR3 has 17 residues. With 3 bases clipped from V and 2 bases from J, the junction kept 8 bases outside the gene matches. DNA for the CDR3: TGTGCCACCAGCAGTCCCTCGGGACTAGCGGATCAAGAGACCCAGTACTTC. It encodes CATSSPSGLADQETQYF.

The chain joins TRBV9 to TRBJ2-3; 8 bases are a match to TRBD2. Trimming removed 3 bases from V and 2 bases from J; junction bases left unmatched: 11. The length of the CDR3 is 17 residues. Per the germline V gene, CDR1 is SGDLS and CDR2 is YYNGEE. The CDR3 nucleotides are TGTGCCAGCAGCGCAGGAGGTAGCGGGACTTCCACAGATACGCAGTATTTT. Amino acids: CASSAGGSGTSTDTQYF.

This chain connects TRBV27 to TRBJ2-7, with D perhaps matching TRBD1 (6 bases). The germline CDR1 and CDR2 sequences are MNHEY and SMNVEV (reference sequence). V lost 6 bases and J lost 0, with 9 bases in between. The CDR3 runs 13 residues. As DNA, the CDR3 is TGTGCCAGCAGCGGACAGAGCTCCTACGAGCAGTACTTC. Translating gives CASSGQSSYEQYF.

This rearrangement joins TRBV5-1 to TRBJ2-5, with D tentatively TRBD1 (5 bases). With 4 bases removed from V and 0 bases from J, the gap between germline ends came to 16 bases. The CDR3 is 16 amino acids. Per germline, CDR1 SGHRS and CDR2 YFSETQ. The CDR3 nucleotides read TGCGCCAGCAGCCTACAGGACGTCGCGTACCAAGAGACCCAGTACTTC. Protein product: CASSLQDVAYQETQYF.

This clone was seen only once. V usage is TRBV5-1 and J usage is TRBJ2-5; 7 nucleotides agree with TRBD2. This CDR3 has 15 amino acids. Unmatched junction bases numbered 7, after V lost 0 bases and J lost 5 bases. Germline V gene lookup returns CDR1 SGHRS and CDR2 YFSETQ. Here the CDR3 reads CASSLASGKMETQYF. The CDR3 bases are TGCGCCAGCAGCTTGGCCAGCGGGAAGATGGAGACCCAGTACTTC.

The genes are TRBV30 and TRBJ2-7; D remains unclear. Trimming cost V 1 base and J 1 base, with 5 bases left between them. The length of the CDR3 is 12 residues. Germline assignment: CDR1 GTSNPN and CDR2 SVGIG (reference sequence). The CDR3 is CAWSADSYEQYF. The CDR3 DNA sequence: TGTGCCTGGAGTGCGGATTCCTACGAGCAGTACTTC.

V gene TRBV2 combines with J gene TRBJ2-7; 7 bases match TRBD2. Losses at the gene ends were 7 bases for V and 3 bases for J; bases not matched to a gene: 6. Germline CDR1 SNHLY, CDR2 FYNNEI. The CDR3 runs 13 residues. CDR3 residues: CASTLIAGYEQYF. The DNA for the CDR3 is TGTGCCAGCACCCTAATAGCGGGCTACGAGCAGTACTTC.

J is TRBJ2-7 and V is TRBV7-9; tentative D call: TRBD1 (6 bases). This CDR3 is built from 14 residues. CDR1 SEHNR and CDR2 FQNEAQ come from the germline V gene (reference sequence). V was shortened by 4 bases and J by 2 bases, with 12 bases between the two germline ends. CDR3 residues: CASSSAQGPYEQYF. The CDR3 nucleotides read TGTGCCAGCAGCTCGGCGCAGGGGCCCTACGAGCAGTACTTC.

This chain links TRBV4-1 with TRBJ2-2; possibly TRBD1 or TRBD2 for D (5 bases each). The V end lost 3 bases, the J end lost 2 bases, and 13 bases lay between the germline ends. CDR3 size: 16 residues. Germline V CDR1 and CDR2: MGHRA, YSYEKL. CDR3 sequence reads: CASSHPGTYNTGELFF. The DNA of the CDR3 is TGCGCCAGCAGCCATCCCGGGACGTACAACACCGGGGAGCTGTTTTTT.

The chain combines TRBV7-6 with TRBJ2-1; 12 bases match TRBD2. In germline, CDR1 is SGHVS, CDR2 FNYEAQ. The length of the CDR3 is 16 residues. After removal of 5 bases from V and 4 bases from J, the junction contained 6 bases not matched to a gene. The CDR3: CASSRRTSGIYNEQFF. As DNA, the CDR3 is TGTGCCAGCAGCCGGAGGACTAGCGGGATTTACAATGAGCAGTTCTTC.

The chain uses TRBV5-4 and TRBJ1-1; D is unresolved. The germline V gene has CDR1 SGHNT and CDR2 YYREEE (reference sequence). The CDR3 loop spans 15 amino acids. Trimming pared 4 bases from V and 3 bases from J, leaving 16 bases between. The DNA for the CDR3 is TGTGCCAGCAGCGACGGAGACTTTGGGGACACTGAAGCTTTCTTT. Translating gives CASSDGDFGDTEAFF.

This clone occurred once. The chain joins TRBV28 to TRBJ2-3; unclear D gene. With 8 bases removed from V and 5 bases from J, the gap between germline ends came to 14 bases. There are 13 residues in the CDR3. Germline V lookup: CDR1 MDHEN, CDR2 SYDVKM. CDR3 sequence reads: CASRLSSEDTQYF. The CDR3 nucleotides read TGTGCCAGCCGGCTGTCTAGTGAAGATACGCAGTATTTT.

This clone was found once. The chain joins TRBV6-6 to TRBJ2-3; no firm D call. CDR1 MNHNY and CDR2 SVGAGI come from the germline V gene (reference sequence). CDR3 length: 13 amino acids. Trimming stripped 5 bases from V and 4 bases from J, with 10 bases between. CDR3 residues: CASSPVVADTQYF. CDR3 nucleotides: TGTGCCAGCAGTCCAGTGGTAGCAGATACGCAGTATTTT.

This chain links TRBV29-1 with TRBJ2-7; D remains unclear. V was shortened by 6 bases and J by 4 bases, with 13 bases between the two germline ends. The length of the CDR3 is 12 residues. CDR1 and CDR2 (germline): SQVTM, ANQGSEA. The CDR3 DNA reads TGCAGCGTGCCCCCGAAGGGATACGAGCAGTACTTC. Its protein is CSVPPKGYEQYF.

The V and J genes are TRBV2 and TRBJ2-7; 13 bases are a match to TRBD2. The CDR3 length is 15 residues. CDR1 is SNHLY, CDR2 FYNNEI, per germline. V shed 3 bases and J 3 bases; nucleotides not matched to a gene: 2. This chain's CDR3 is CASSEGLAGSYEQYF. The CDR3 DNA reads TGTGCCAGCAGTGAGGGACTAGCGGGAAGCTACGAGCAGTACTTC.

This clone showed up just once. This chain links TRBV30 with TRBJ2-1; D unresolved. In germline, CDR1 is GTSNPN, CDR2 SVGIG (reference sequence). V lost 0 bases to trimming and J lost 7 bases, with 10 bases between them. The length of the CDR3 is 13 residues. The CDR3 region has the DNA TGTGCCTGGAGTGTTCTGCTCGGGAATGAGCAGTTCTTC. This sequence encodes CAWSVLLGNEQFF.

The chain couples TRBV6-5 to TRBJ2-1; D remains ambiguous. This CDR3 has 12 amino acids. Trimming stripped 2 bases from V and 14 bases from J, with 13 bases between. Germline CDR1 is MNHEY and CDR2 is SVGAGI. CDR3 sequence: CASSYDLVIEFF. In DNA form, the CDR3 reads TGTGCCAGCAGTTACGATCTAGTTATAGAGTTCTTC.

V and J are TRBV5-4 and TRBJ2-7, with D possibly being TRBD2 (5 bases). The V end was cut by 1 base, the J end by 2 bases, with 10 bases between. Per the germline V gene, CDR1 is SGHNT and CDR2 is YYREEE (reference sequence). The CDR3 runs to 14 residues. The CDR3 DNA reads TGTGCCAGCAGCTTGTCGGCTAGCCCCTACGAGCAGTACTTC. This codes for CASSLSASPYEQYF.

Note on this clone: Other DNA sequences of this sample code for an identical CDR3. The rearrangement uses TRBV27 and TRBJ2-1, with D unclear. V was trimmed by 7 bases and J by 0 bases, leaving 7 bases between them. The CDR3 loop spans 13 amino acids. The germline V gene has CDR1 MNHEY and CDR2 SMNVEV (reference sequence). The DNA of the CDR3 is TGTGCCAGCAAGGGCAGCTCCTACAATGAGCAGTTCTTC. Translation: CASKGSSYNEQFF.

The chain couples TRBV11-2 to TRBJ2-2; perhaps TRBD2 as D (5 bases). The germline V gene has CDR1 SGHAT and CDR2 FQNNGV. This CDR3 is built from 14 residues. V lost 8 bases to trimming and J lost 6 bases, with 16 bases between them. The CDR3, as DNA: TGTGCCAGCCCGCTAGCATCGAGGGCCGGGGAGCTGTTTTTT. Amino acids: CASPLASRAGELFF.

V gene TRBV25-1 combines with J gene TRBJ1-5, with 8 bases fitting TRBD1. This CDR3 comprises 14 residues. With 6 bases clipped from V and 3 bases from J, the junction kept 4 bases outside the gene matches. Germline loops: CDR1 MGHDK, CDR2 SYGVNS. The CDR3 region is CASSGQGFNQPQHF. CDR3 nucleotide sequence: TGTGCCAGCAGCGGACAGGGCTTCAATCAGCCCCAGCATTTT.

The chain employs TRBV5-6 and TRBJ2-1; D may be TRBD1 or TRBD2 (5 bases each). The CDR3 sequence is 14 residues long. The germline gives CDR1 SGHDT, CDR2 YYEEEE. The V end lost 4 bases, the J end lost 6 bases, and 14 bases lay between the germline ends. The CDR3 coding sequence is TGTGCCAGCAGCCCCCTGGGGGACGTCAATGAGCAGTTCTTC. The encoded protein is CASSPLGDVNEQFF.

The chain uses TRBV6-6 and TRBJ2-3; TRBD2 matches at 7 bases. Germline CDR1 and CDR2: MNHNY and SVGAGI (reference sequence). This CDR3 contains 15 residues. V lost 8 bases, J lost 1 base, and 9 bases stayed unmatched. CDR3 coding DNA: TGTGCCAGCTGGCCCTGGACTAGTGGCACAGATACGCAGTATTTT. It yields the protein CASWPWTSGTDTQYF.

The chain carries TRBV4-1 and TRBJ2-1; 10 bases line up with TRBD2. Germline trimming cut 0 bases from V and 2 bases from J; bases unmatched to any gene: 1. Germline values: CDR1 MGHRA, CDR2 YSYEKL. The CDR3 spans 16 residues. The CDR3 sequence is CASSQEGLAAYNEQFF. The CDR3 nucleotides read TGCGCCAGCAGCCAAGAAGGACTAGCGGCCTACAATGAGCAGTTCTTC.

J is TRBJ2-1 and V is TRBV5-4; TRBD2 agrees at 16 bases. CDR1 is SGHNT, CDR2 YYREEE, per germline (reference sequence). CDR3 length: 16 residues. The V gene end was trimmed by 5 bases and the J gene end by 9 bases; junction bases not matched to a gene: 8. This chain's CDR3 is CASSFPGLAGGVEQFF. DNA of the CDR3: TGTGCCAGCAGTTTCCCGGGACTAGCGGGAGGGGTTGAGCAGTTCTTC.

V and J are TRBV11-2 and TRBJ1-1; TRBD1 might be the D (6 bases). The CDR3 sequence is 13 residues long. Germline CDR1 and CDR2: SGHAT and FQNNGV. Trimming cost V 5 bases and J 7 bases, with 14 bases left between them. CDR3 protein: CASSLGTIYEAFF. The CDR3 nucleotides read TGTGCCAGCAGCCTCGGGACAATATATGAAGCTTTCTTT.

The gene calls are TRBV15 and TRBJ1-1; tentative D call: TRBD1 (5 bases). This CDR3 has 17 residues. V dropped 1 base and J dropped 1 base, with 16 bases sitting between them. Germline V gives CDR1 LNHNV, CDR2 YYDKDF (reference sequence). The CDR3 region has the DNA TGTGCCACCAGCAGAGCTGGGGACGGTTTATCGAACACTGAAGCTTTCTTT. Its protein is CATSRAGDGLSNTEAFF. Full variable domain (missing parts from reference TRBV15 and TRBJ1-1): DAMVIQNPRYQVTQFGKPVTLSCSQTLNHNVMYWYQQKSSQAPKLLFHYYDKDFNNEADTPDNFQSRRPNTSFCFLDIRSPGLGDTAMYLCATSRAGDGLSNTEAFFGQGTRLTVV.